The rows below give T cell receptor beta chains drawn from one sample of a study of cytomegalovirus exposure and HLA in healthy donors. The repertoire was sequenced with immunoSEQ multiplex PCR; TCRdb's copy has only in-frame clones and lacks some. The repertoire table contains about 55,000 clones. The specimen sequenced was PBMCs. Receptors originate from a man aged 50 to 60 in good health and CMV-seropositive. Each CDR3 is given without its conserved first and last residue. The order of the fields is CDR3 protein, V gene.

CDR3 protein: ASSSKWTSGNNEQF
V gene: TRBV11-2

CDR3 protein: ASSSPQDYEQY
V gene: TRBV6-1

CDR3 protein: ASSPSTGDAAEQY
V gene: TRBV9

CDR3 protein: ASSLGREVNEQY
V gene: TRBV6-5

CDR3 protein: ASSPWGAGGGNEQF
V gene: TRBV7-2

CDR3 protein: ASSQGGQVISGNTIY
V gene: TRBV4-3

CDR3 protein: ASSPGGTGGEKLF
V gene: TRBV19

CDR3 protein: ATSRGGGYT
V gene: TRBV15

CDR3 protein: ASSVGTPRLDSPLH
V gene: TRBV9

CDR3 protein: ASSLGGPVQETQY
V gene: TRBV7-2

CDR3 protein: ASRAGTGRGETQY
V gene: TRBV5-1

CDR3 protein: ASSLERAQETQY
V gene: TRBV7-9

CDR3 protein: ASSAQGTATYEQF
V gene: TRBV7-2

CDR3 protein: ASSIAGEDTGELF
V gene: TRBV6-5

CDR3 protein: ASSQDTGQGHQPQH
V gene: TRBV4-1

CDR3 protein: ASSSYPPREQF
V gene: TRBV27

CDR3 protein: ASSERAGVYEQY
V gene: TRBV2

CDR3 protein: ASRTQGGGYT
V gene: TRBV28

CDR3 protein: AWNWRVNTEAF
V gene: TRBV30

CDR3 protein: AWSISGGNQPQH
V gene: TRBV30

CDR3 protein: ASSPSGLNEKLF
V gene: TRBV18

CDR3 protein: ASSGQTGGGETQY
V gene: TRBV5-1

CDR3 protein: ASSQDSVGGDYEQY
V gene: TRBV4-2

CDR3 protein: ASSSQGYGISYEQY
V gene: TRBV7-9

CDR3 protein: ASSLFVRGGDNEQF
V gene: TRBV7-3

CDR3 protein: ASSAIPGQGDYGYT
V gene: TRBV9

CDR3 protein: AWRDRESSRYEQY
V gene: TRBV30

CDR3 protein: SGGAQNTGELF
V gene: TRBV29-1